Listed below are T cell receptor beta chains from one sample, sequenced in a study of OX40 agonist ivuxolimab in advanced cancers. Clones were read by immunoSEQ multiplex PCR, and TCRdb kept only the in-frame ones, dropping some. The data contain about 72,000 clones, roughly 80% of them singletons. Material: CD4+ or CD8+ T cells sorted from blood, obtained in a trial of the OX40 agonist ivuxolimab. These receptors originate from an adult with an advanced solid tumor such as melanoma, head and neck, liver or kidney cancer. Both conserved end residues are part of each CDR3. Fields, in order: J gene, V gene, CDR3 length, CDR3 protein.

J: TRBJ1-6
V: TRBV2
length: 14
CDR3: CAGRQSSYNSPLHF

J: TRBJ1-4
V: TRBV19
length: 14
CDR3: CASSIDTKPEKLFF

J: TRBJ2-7
V: TRBV7-2
length: 14
CDR3: CASSLVSGANEQYF

J: TRBJ1-1
V: TRBV11-1
length: 13
CDR3: CASSLRQNTEAFF

J: TRBJ2-2
V: TRBV5-1
length: 19
CDR3: CASSSRLAGTTGGTGELFF

J: TRBJ2-3
V: TRBV5-1
length: 13
CDR3: CASSLAEYDTQYF

J: TRBJ2-1
V: TRBV5-1
length: 15
CDR3: CASSPGGDRYNEQFF

J: TRBJ1-5
V: TRBV7-8
length: 16
CDR3: CASSPGTGGNNQPQHF

J: TRBJ2-2
V: TRBV29-1
length: 14
CDR3: CSVVGTSGVGELFF

J: TRBJ1-1
V: TRBV7-9
length: 13
CDR3: CASSLQGSTEAFF

J: TRBJ2-1
V: TRBV27
length: 13
CDR3: CASSLSKNGRMFF

J: TRBJ2-3
V: TRBV2
length: 14
CDR3: CASSELQPTDTQYF

J: TRBJ1-1
V: TRBV10-3
length: 15
CDR3: CAISVRGSANTEAFF